This entry lists 12 T cell receptor beta chains sequenced from one sample in a study of CD8+ T cells in alopecia areata. Treatment specified: oral pan-JAK inhibitor, 5-10 mg twice daily. Following RNA extraction, reverse transcription yielded cDNA that acted as the sequencing template. Profiling relied on immunoSEQ multiplex PCR, and the TCRdb table lists in-frame clones only, not all of them. The repertoire has around 70,000 clones, roughly 28% of them found once; the top ten carry under 15%. Sample: CD8+ T cells sorted from blood, taken at week 4, from a patient treated with tofacitinib. The receptors originated from a human donor with alopecia areata.

This clone was recorded a few times. V usage is TRBV30 and J usage is TRBJ2-1; D gene unclear. Trimming took 2 bases from V and 2 from J, leaving 7 bases between them. This CDR3 contains 13 residues. Per germline, CDR1 GTSNPN and CDR2 SVGIG (reference sequence). Here the CDR3 reads CAWSWQAYNEQFF. CDR3 coding DNA: TGTGCCTGGAGTTGGCAAGCCTACAATGAGCAGTTCTTC.

The rearrangement joins TRBV4-1 to TRBJ2-1; 7 positions agree with TRBD2. This CDR3 region has 14 residues. In germline, CDR1 is MGHRA, CDR2 YSYEKL. The V and J ends lost 2 bases and 6 bases, in that order; junction bases with no gene match: 4. In DNA, the CDR3 is TGCGCCAGCAGCCAAAGGGCGGGAGTCAATGAGCAGTTCTTC. Translated: CASSQRAGVNEQFF.

The CDR3 DNA reads TGTGCCAGCAGCGTAGAAGGGCAGGGAGGCCTCATGGGGGAGCAGTACTTC. This codes for CASSVEGQGGLMGEQYF. The chain recombines TRBV9 with TRBJ2-7; possibly TRBD2 for D (6 bases). In germline, CDR1 is SGDLS, CDR2 YYNGEE. The CDR3 covers 17 residues. V was pared by 0 bases and J by 7 bases, with 23 bases between.

This chain links TRBV9 with TRBJ2-2, with D possibly TRBD2 on 6 matching bases. The CDR3 runs to 14 residues. V was pared by 7 bases and J by 0 bases, with 10 bases between. Germline CDR1 SGDLS, CDR2 YYNGEE. CDR3: CASERGSNTGELFF. The CDR3 coding sequence is TGTGCCAGCGAACGGGGGTCGAACACCGGGGAGCTGTTTTTT.

The chain combines TRBV29-1 with TRBJ2-3, with D possibly matching TRBD2 (6 bases). The germline V and J ends were trimmed by 7 bases and 0 bases, with 17 bases remaining between them. The germline CDR1 and CDR2 sequences are SQVTM and ANQGSEA. There are 15 residues in the CDR3. CDR3 region: CSAWGVRESTDTQYF. CDR3 nucleotide sequence: TGCAGCGCCTGGGGGGTGCGGGAAAGCACAGATACGCAGTATTTT.

The gene calls are TRBV4-1 and TRBJ2-4; D may be TRBD2 (5 bases). Germline V gene lookup returns CDR1 MGHRA and CDR2 YSYEKL. The CDR3 loop spans 13 amino acids. V lost 0 bases and J lost 12, with 12 bases in between. Here the CDR3 reads CASSQDVDSHQYF. The CDR3 region has the DNA TGCGCCAGCAGCCAAGATGTGGACTCGCATCAGTACTTC.

This clone was picked up a small number of times. This chain links TRBV13 with TRBJ2-7, with TRBD2 matching 14 bases. The germline CDR1 and CDR2 sequences are PRHDT and FYEKMQ (reference sequence). CDR3 size: 15 residues. The ends lost 5 bases at V and 2 bases at J; junction bases unmatched: 2. This CDR3 is CASSPGLAGAYEQYF. DNA for the CDR3: TGTGCCAGCAGCCCGGGACTAGCGGGGGCCTACGAGCAGTACTTC.

This clone showed up many times. V usage is TRBV28 and J usage is TRBJ1-1; no clear D. V was shortened by 2 bases and J by 0 bases, with 7 bases between the two germline ends. The CDR3 has 14 amino acids. Per the germline V gene, CDR1 is MDHEN and CDR2 is SYDVKM. The CDR3 DNA reads TGTGCCAGCAGTTTAACCGGGGTGAACACTGAAGCTTTCTTT. Its translation is CASSLTGVNTEAFF.

This clone was found a few times. The conserved final phenylalanine or tryptophan is absent from the CDR3, which likely points to a read error. The DNA is left out, because the CDR3 cannot be placed on it with certainty; the CDR3 is given as TCRdb lists it. The V gene is TRBV15, the J gene TRBJ1-4. Germline CDR1 is LNHNV and CDR2 is YYDKDF (reference sequence). The CDR3 comprises 14 residues, both ends counted. CDR3 sequence: CATSRSPQGGPDGY.

This chain links TRBV27 with TRBJ2-4; D may correspond to TRBD1 or TRBD2 (6 bases each). Trimming took off 6 bases at V and 8 bases at J, with 17 bases between the two ends. The CDR3 has 14 amino acids. CDR1 and CDR2 from the germline V gene are MNHEY and SMNVEV (reference sequence). Written as DNA, the CDR3 is TGTGCCAGCAGGTCACTCGGGGGCAGGGACATTCAGTACTTC. Amino acid sequence: CASRSLGGRDIQYF.

The chain is built from TRBV29-1 and TRBJ2-2; TRBD1 agrees at 8 bases. This CDR3 contains 12 residues. V shed 6 bases and J 6 bases; nucleotides not matched to a gene: 3. Germline assignment: CDR1 SQVTM and CDR2 ANQGSEA. CDR3 bases: TGCAGCGTCTGGACAGGGCCCGGGGAGCTGTTTTTT. Translated, it gives CSVWTGPGELFF.

The count of this clone is one. The rearrangement links TRBV9 to TRBJ2-1; 7 nucleotides line up with TRBD1. The CDR3 consists of 15 residues. Trimming took 1 base from V and 5 from J; bases not matched to a gene: 6. The germline CDR1 and CDR2 sequences are SGDLS and YYNGEE. CDR3 nucleotide sequence: TGTGCCAGCAGCGTAACCGGGACAGCCAACAATGAGCAGTTCTTC. Its translation: CASSVTGTANNEQFF.